A selection of T cell receptor beta chains follows, all from one sample in a study of lymphopenia after photon versus proton radiotherapy. Generated by immunoSEQ multiplex PCR, the TCRdb table keeps only in-frame clones and is missing some. The data show roughly 22,000 clones, with 82% seen just once and less than 25% held by the top ten. The input for sequencing was peripheral blood, taken from a patient treated with proton-based radiotherapy. These receptors were taken from a woman aged 70 to 79 with pancreatic cancer. CDR3s leave out the opening cysteine and the closing phenylalanine or tryptophan. The order of the fields is V gene, J gene, CDR3 protein.

V gene: TRBV4-2; J gene: TRBJ2-5; CDR3 protein: ASSQDITSAQETQY
V gene: TRBV28; J gene: TRBJ2-6; CDR3 protein: ASSAQVAGANVLT
V gene: TRBV28; J gene: TRBJ1-3; CDR3 protein: ASSFLDRGGNTIY
V gene: TRBV28; J gene: TRBJ2-2; CDR3 protein: ASRRTSGANTGELF
V gene: TRBV7-6; J gene: TRBJ2-6; CDR3 protein: ASSIAHGANVLT
V gene: TRBV7-7; J gene: TRBJ2-2; CDR3 protein: ASSLAGEPTGELF
V gene: TRBV5-1; J gene: TRBJ2-1; CDR3 protein: ASSLSGGQVRNEQF
V gene: TRBV7-9; J gene: TRBJ1-1; CDR3 protein: ASSLVSYPEAF
V gene: TRBV7-3; J gene: TRBJ2-1; CDR3 protein: ASSPAGESYNEQF
V gene: TRBV10-3; J gene: TRBJ2-3; CDR3 protein: AIGSLLGGETDTQY
V gene: TRBV29-1; J gene: TRBJ1-1; CDR3 protein: SGQTMSTEAF
V gene: TRBV6-1; J gene: TRBJ2-2; CDR3 protein: ASSSTGTNTGELF
V gene: TRBV7-9; J gene: TRBJ1-2; CDR3 protein: ASSQSTAGTGNYGYT
V gene: TRBV5-4; J gene: TRBJ2-3; CDR3 protein: ASSPSQGRITDTQY
V gene: TRBV15; J gene: TRBJ2-1; CDR3 protein: ATGRDRGTWNEQF
V gene: TRBV27; J gene: TRBJ2-7; CDR3 protein: ASSLSFRYEQY
V gene: TRBV27; J gene: TRBJ2-3; CDR3 protein: ASSGGAVADTQY
V gene: TRBV4-2; J gene: TRBJ2-1; CDR3 protein: ASSHGLAADNEQF
V gene: TRBV7-9; J gene: TRBJ1-1; CDR3 protein: ASSFADRNTEAF
V gene: TRBV9; J gene: TRBJ2-7; CDR3 protein: ASSVFEGAVAYEQY
V gene: TRBV11-2; J gene: TRBJ2-6; CDR3 protein: ASSEGGGPLSGANVLT
V gene: TRBV28; J gene: TRBJ2-7; CDR3 protein: ASSFTPSYEQY
V gene: TRBV11-2; J gene: TRBJ2-4; CDR3 protein: ASSFLGQGASKNIQY
V gene: TRBV28; J gene: TRBJ2-1; CDR3 protein: ASFSGGNNEQF
V gene: TRBV29-1; J gene: TRBJ1-1; CDR3 protein: SASQGDSEAF
V gene: TRBV7-8; J gene: TRBJ1-4; CDR3 protein: ASSLESAAHNEKLF
V gene: TRBV30; J gene: TRBJ1-4; CDR3 protein: AWNPENNEKLF
V gene: TRBV2; J gene: TRBJ2-3; CDR3 protein: ARVLEDTQY
V gene: TRBV6-1; J gene: TRBJ2-1; CDR3 protein: ASSERRGTGYNNEQF
V gene: TRBV11-2; J gene: TRBJ2-1; CDR3 protein: ASSLDLGLAGNEQF
V gene: TRBV6-5; J gene: TRBJ1-6; CDR3 protein: ASSYLGTEDSPLH
V gene: TRBV7-2; J gene: TRBJ2-6; CDR3 protein: ASSLVGGTGANVLT
V gene: TRBV5-6; J gene: TRBJ1-2; CDR3 protein: ASSSAYSGLPKYGYT
V gene: TRBV19; J gene: TRBJ2-7; CDR3 protein: ASSKQVTSYEQY
V gene: TRBV5-4; J gene: TRBJ2-5; CDR3 protein: ASRKTGGIGTQY
V gene: TRBV11-3; J gene: TRBJ1-1; CDR3 protein: ASRLTGLMNTEAF
V gene: TRBV4-2; J gene: TRBJ2-7; CDR3 protein: ASSQDLGLAGSHEQY
V gene: TRBV28; J gene: TRBJ1-5; CDR3 protein: ASSTNLGGYSNQPQH
V gene: TRBV2; J gene: TRBJ2-3; CDR3 protein: ASSDQARGTDTQY
V gene: TRBV6-1; J gene: TRBJ2-1; CDR3 protein: ASSEEGLAGVLPYNEQF
V gene: TRBV11-2; J gene: TRBJ2-2; CDR3 protein: ASSSGTGVDAGELF
V gene: TRBV7-2; J gene: TRBJ2-3; CDR3 protein: ASSLPSGSTYTQY